This T cell receptor beta chain was identified in a study of human T cells and chemical hapten exposure. This clonotype was detected a few times. TCRdb re-called the 5' RACE reads through MiXCR, storing one row per CDR3 protein. The sample shows more than 75,000 distinct CDR3 sequences, roughly 15% of them seen only once. Total RNA came from unfractionated whole blood. The sequence came from a female donor in good health.

The chain's CDR3 is CASSLQPGTNNEQFF. CDR3 in DNA: TGCGCCAGCAGCTTGCAACCCGGGACAAACAATGAGCAGTTCTTC. This rearrangement joins TRBV5-1 to TRBJ2-1; tentative D call: TRBD1 (6 bases). Trimming took 1 base from V and 5 from J, leaving 13 bases between them. From germline, CDR1 is SGHRS and CDR2 YFSETQ. The CDR3 has 15 residues.